Each of the 19 T cell receptor beta chains below was sequenced from the same sample in a study of T cell responses to AZD1222 COVID-19 vaccine. The assay was immunoSEQ multiplex PCR, and TCRdb's table has in-frame clones only and misses some. The sample holds about 140,000 clones, just over 85% seen once. The sample here was peripheral blood, taken on day 0 of AZD1222 vaccination. The receptors were gathered from an adult in good health.

This CDR3 is CASSQLAEPYEQYF. The DNA for the CDR3 is TGTGCCAGCTCACAACTAGCGGAGCCCTACGAGCAGTACTTC. The J gene is TRBJ2-7, the V gene TRBV18; 8 bases agree with TRBD2. CDR3 length equals 14 residues. Germline V gene lookup returns CDR1 KGHSH and CDR2 LQKENI. Trimming cost V 4 bases and J 2 bases; bases outside gene matches: 4.

J is TRBJ2-2 and V is TRBV25-1; D is ambiguous. V lost 1 base and J 5 bases, leaving 8 bases between the germline ends. Per the germline V gene, CDR1 is MGHDK and CDR2 is SYGVNS. This CDR3 is built from 14 residues. The chain's CDR3 is CASSESVDTGELFF. CDR3 DNA: TGTGCCAGCAGTGAATCGGTAGATACCGGGGAGCTGTTTTTT.

On this clone: The same CDR3 can be traced to other DNA sequences in this sample. The chain carries TRBV7-2 and TRBJ1-5; no clear D gene. Germline-derived CDR1 and CDR2 are SGHTA and FQGNSA. This CDR3 comprises 15 residues. V shed 1 base and J shed 1 base, with 8 bases lying between them. CDR3 protein: CASSLVEGSNQPQHF. As DNA, the CDR3 is TGTGCCAGCAGCTTAGTGGAGGGAAGCAATCAGCCCCAGCATTTT.

This chain uses TRBV4-1 with TRBJ1-6, with 7 bases that match TRBD1. This CDR3 is built from 15 residues. Looked up from germline, CDR1 is MGHRA and CDR2 is YSYEKL. With V trimmed by 3 bases and J by 9 bases, 8 bases remained unmatched. CDR3 coding DNA: TGCGCCAGCAGCCACATGCCAGGGGGTACTTCACCCCTCCACTTT. It specifies CASSHMPGGTSPLHF.

This clone was observed a single time. V and J are TRBV24-1 and TRBJ2-5; 14 bases line up with TRBD2. With 5 bases clipped from V and 3 bases from J, the junction kept 7 bases outside the gene matches. CDR1 is KGHDR, CDR2 SFDVKD, per germline. This CDR3 is 17 amino acids long. The CDR3 loop is CATSAGGTSGSEETQYF. CDR3 DNA: TGTGCCACCAGTGCCGGGGGGACTAGCGGGAGTGAAGAGACCCAGTACTTC.

The chain recombines TRBV6-5 with TRBJ1-2; 7 bases fit TRBD1. This CDR3 region has 15 residues. V lost 6 bases to trimming and J lost 6 bases; unmatched junction nucleotides: 13. Per germline, CDR1 MNHEY and CDR2 SVGAGI. The CDR3 reads CASSRELGTVDGYTF. The CDR3 nucleotides read TGTGCCAGCAGCCGAGAACTCGGGACAGTTGATGGCTACACCTTC.

J is TRBJ1-4 and V is TRBV28, with TRBD1 matching 12 bases. Germline V gene lookup returns CDR1 MDHEN and CDR2 SYDVKM. The J segment lost 8 bases and the V segment lost 6 bases, leaving 7 bases of the junction unmatched. This CDR3 region has 15 residues. CDR3 region: CASSYRDRGQEKLFF. Here the CDR3 DNA reads TGTGCCAGCAGCTACCGGGACAGGGGGCAGGAAAAACTGTTTTTT.

This chain uses TRBV7-2 with TRBJ1-1; D uncertain. Deletions cut 0 bases from V and 2 bases from J, with 16 bases between. The CDR3 totals 17 residues. CDR1 is SGHTA and CDR2 is FQGNSA in the germline V gene. In nucleotides, the CDR3 is TGTGCCAGCAGCTTAGCCACAGCAAACGATCTTAACACTGAAGCTTTCTTT. It translates to CASSLATANDLNTEAFF.

The chain is built from TRBV7-3 and TRBJ2-1; TRBD2 agrees at 8 bases. V dropped 1 base and J dropped 3; count of bases not matched to a gene: 8. CDR3 size: 17 residues. Germline CDR1 is SGHTA and CDR2 is FQGTGA. CDR3 bases: TGTGCCAGCAGCTTAAATGGGGGAAGCGGGAGCTACAATGAGCAGTTCTTC. Its translation: CASSLNGGSGSYNEQFF.

The chain employs TRBV5-1 and TRBJ2-7; the D gene is possibly TRBD2 (6 bases). The germline CDR1 and CDR2 sequences are SGHRS and YFSETQ. This CDR3 is built from 14 residues. Trimming left V 4 bases short and J 5 bases short, with 16 bases between. The CDR3, as DNA: TGCGCCAGCAGCCCCGAGGCGGGAAGAGACGAGCAGTACTTC. Encoded protein: CASSPEAGRDEQYF.

This chain joins TRBV10-2 and TRBJ2-1; 15 bases map to TRBD2. The CDR3 runs 16 residues. V shed 3 bases, J shed 12 bases, and the junction held 9 bases outside the gene matches. Looked up from germline, CDR1 is WSHSY and CDR2 is SAAADI. CDR3 DNA: TGCGCCAGCAGTGACCCCGAGTGGACTAGCGGGAGGGCGCAGTTCTTC. Translating gives CASSDPEWTSGRAQFF.

J is TRBJ1-2 and V is TRBV5-6; D uncertain. V lost 2 bases, J lost 8 bases, and 7 bases lay in between. The CDR3 spans 11 residues. Germline V gives CDR1 SGHDT, CDR2 YYEEEE. The CDR3 DNA follows: TGTGCCAGCAGCTTAAAGTCGGGCTACACCTTC. It encodes CASSLKSGYTF.

V and J are TRBV29-1 and TRBJ1-5; the D gene is possibly TRBD1 (6 bases). V shed 7 bases and J shed 1 base, with 17 bases lying between them. Per the germline V gene, CDR1 is SQVTM and CDR2 is ANQGSEA. CDR3 length: 15 residues. The CDR3 nucleotides are TGCAGCGCAATCGTAGGGGGGGTCAGCAATCAGCCCCAGCATTTT. Translated: CSAIVGGVSNQPQHF.

The CDR3 is CASSKGGGDVLPQHF. As DNA, the CDR3 is TGTGCCAGCAGCAAAGGGGGGGGCGACGTGCTACCCCAGCATTTT. The V and J genes are TRBV21-1 and TRBJ1-5. TRBV21-1 is an annotated pseudogene. This CDR3 region has 15 residues.

This chain connects TRBV3-1 (or the pseudogene TRBV3-2) to TRBJ1-3, with 12 bases fitting TRBD1. The CDR3 totals 18 residues. Germline CDR1 is LGHDT and CDR2 is YNNKEL (reference sequence). The ends lost 5 bases at V and 0 bases at J; junction bases unmatched: 8. The chain's CDR3 is CASSSGTGGDSSGNTIYF. The CDR3 region has the DNA TGTGCCAGCAGCTCCGGGACAGGGGGCGATAGCTCTGGAAACACCATATATTTT.

This clone was seen a few times. This chain uses TRBV6-2 or TRBV6-3 with TRBJ2-1; D possibly corresponds to TRBD1 (6 bases). The CDR3 is 13 amino acids. V lost 6 bases and J 2 bases, leaving 8 bases between the germline ends. Germline CDR1 and CDR2: MNHEY and SVGEGT. This CDR3 reads CASSGQPYNEQFF. CDR3 in DNA: TGTGCCAGCAGCGGACAGCCCTACAATGAGCAGTTCTTC.

The V call is TRBV29-1, the J call TRBJ2-2; unclear D gene. This CDR3 has 12 amino acids. Trimming shortened V by 4 bases and J by 0 bases, and 3 bases separated the two germline ends. Germline V gene sequence: CDR1 SQVTM, CDR2 ANQGSEA. The CDR3 sequence is CSVGSNTGELFF. DNA for the CDR3: TGCAGCGTTGGCTCGAACACCGGGGAGCTGTTTTTT.

DNA for the CDR3: TGCGCCAGCAGCTTGGGAGTCCAAGAGACCCAGTACTTC. Its protein product is CASSLGVQETQYF. The V gene is TRBV5-1, the J gene TRBJ2-5, with no clear D. Germline-derived CDR1 and CDR2 are SGHRS and YFSETQ. CDR3 length equals 13 residues. The ends were cut back, 0 bases at V and 1 base at J, with 4 bases in the middle.

This clone was detected only once. V usage is TRBV4-2 and J usage is TRBJ2-1, with 10 positions matching TRBD2. Looked up from germline, CDR1 is LGHNA and CDR2 is YNFKEQ. Germline trimming cut 1 base from V and 3 bases from J; bases unmatched to any gene: 9. The CDR3 is 18 residues long. The CDR3 loop reads CASSQGALAGDLYNEQFF. The CDR3 nucleotides are TGTGCCAGCAGCCAAGGTGCCCTAGCGGGGGACCTCTACAATGAGCAGTTCTTC.